Sequencing of this T cell receptor beta chain was carried out in a study of cytotoxic CD8 clonotypes in ibrutinib-treated CLL. About the study: Productive templates per sample averaged almost 260,000; productive rearrangements, 75,000 to 100,000.

Regarding this clone: The antigen is not known.

Trimming shortened V by 3 bases and J by 3 bases, and 5 bases separated the two germline ends. The germline V gene encodes CDR1 MDHEN and CDR2 SYDVKM. The CDR3 extends over 13 amino acids. The assay was immunoSEQ multiplex PCR, and TCRdb's table has in-frame clones only and misses some. The repertoire consists of about 270,000 clones, with roughly four fifths occurring once and the leading ten covering around 5.1%. Study-wide results and caveats: At the start, clonality exceeded age-matched healthy donors and followed circulating CD8+ T-cell counts.

This chain links TRBV28 with TRBJ2-2; D not certain. The sequence was collected from a human donor with chronic lymphocytic leukemia. Sequenced here: PBMCs, sampled at disease progression, from a patient treated with ibrutinib. CDR3 protein: CASSLAYTGELFF. DNA of the CDR3: TGTGCCAGCAGTTTGGCATACACCGGGGAGCTGTTTTTT.